This T cell receptor beta chain was observed in a study of cytomegalovirus exposure and HLA in healthy donors. Only a few counts were recorded for this clone. Its target is not known. Study findings and constraints: Researchers counted some 150 TCR beta chains as cytomegalovirus-associated. For TCR beta chains, V- and J-gene trimming was later linked to a missense DCLRE1C variant.

The PCR employed 60 Vbeta primers together with 13 Jbeta primers. Clones were read by immunoSEQ multiplex PCR, and TCRdb kept only the in-frame ones, dropping some. The top ten hold 3.7% of the sample, which has fewer than 90,000 clones, roughly three quarters seen once. The donors were healthy bone marrow donors. Nominal health characterized the donors when sampled, though unrecorded immune exposures were likely. Source material: PBMCs. This sequence was found in a man aged 25 to 40 in good health and CMV-seronegative.

The CDR3 DNA reads as TGTGCCAGCAGCTTGACGACCACGGGTTCACCCCTCCACTTT. Translated: CASSLTTTGSPLHF. The J gene is TRBJ1-6, the V gene TRBV5-8; D ambiguous. Trimming removed 1 base at V and 9 bases at J, with 11 bases between. The CDR3 extends over 14 amino acids. The germline gives CDR1 SGHTS, CDR2 YDEGEE. Full variable domain (missing parts from reference TRBV5-8 and TRBJ1-6): EAGVTQSPTHLIKTRGQQATLRCSPISGHTSVYWYQQALGLGLQFLLWYDEGEERNRGNFPPRFSGRQFPNYSSELNVNALELEDSALYLCASSLTTTGSPLHFGNGTRLTVT.